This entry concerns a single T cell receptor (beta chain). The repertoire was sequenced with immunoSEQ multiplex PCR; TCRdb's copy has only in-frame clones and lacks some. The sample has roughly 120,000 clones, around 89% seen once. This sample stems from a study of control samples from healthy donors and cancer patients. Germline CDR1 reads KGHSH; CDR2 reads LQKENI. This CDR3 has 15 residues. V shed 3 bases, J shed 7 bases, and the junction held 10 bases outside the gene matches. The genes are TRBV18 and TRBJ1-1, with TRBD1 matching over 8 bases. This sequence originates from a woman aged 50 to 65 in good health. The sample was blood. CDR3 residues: CASSPISTGANEAFF. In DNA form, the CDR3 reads TGTGCCAGCTCACCCATATCGACAGGGGCTAATGAAGCTTTCTTT.